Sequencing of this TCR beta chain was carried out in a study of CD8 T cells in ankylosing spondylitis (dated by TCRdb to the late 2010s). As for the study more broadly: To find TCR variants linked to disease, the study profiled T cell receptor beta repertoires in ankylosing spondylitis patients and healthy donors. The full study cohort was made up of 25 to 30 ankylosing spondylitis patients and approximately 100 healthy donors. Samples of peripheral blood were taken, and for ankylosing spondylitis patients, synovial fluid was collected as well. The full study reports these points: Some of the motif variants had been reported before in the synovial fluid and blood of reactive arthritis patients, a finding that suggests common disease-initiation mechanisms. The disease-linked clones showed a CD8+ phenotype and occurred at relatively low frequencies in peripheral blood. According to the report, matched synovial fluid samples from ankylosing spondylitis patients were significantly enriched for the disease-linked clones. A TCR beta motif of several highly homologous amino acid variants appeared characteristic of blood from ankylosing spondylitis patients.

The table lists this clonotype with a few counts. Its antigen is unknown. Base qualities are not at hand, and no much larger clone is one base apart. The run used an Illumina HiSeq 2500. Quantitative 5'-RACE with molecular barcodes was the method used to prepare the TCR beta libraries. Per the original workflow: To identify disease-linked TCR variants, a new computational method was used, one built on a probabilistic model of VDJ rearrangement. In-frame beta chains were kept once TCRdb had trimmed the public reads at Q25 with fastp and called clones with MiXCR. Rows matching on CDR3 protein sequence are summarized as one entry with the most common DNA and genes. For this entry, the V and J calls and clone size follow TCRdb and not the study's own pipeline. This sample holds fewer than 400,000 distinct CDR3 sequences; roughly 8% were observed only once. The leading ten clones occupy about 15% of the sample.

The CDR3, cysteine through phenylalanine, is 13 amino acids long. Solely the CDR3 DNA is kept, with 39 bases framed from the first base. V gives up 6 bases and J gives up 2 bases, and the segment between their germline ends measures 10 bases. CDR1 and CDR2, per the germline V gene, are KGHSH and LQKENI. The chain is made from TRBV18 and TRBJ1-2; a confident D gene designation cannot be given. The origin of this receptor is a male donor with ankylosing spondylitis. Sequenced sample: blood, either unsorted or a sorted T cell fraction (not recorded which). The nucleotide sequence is TGTGCCAGCTCCCGGGATACCAACTATGGCTACACCTTC. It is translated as CASSRDTNYGYTF.